This T cell receptor (beta chain) originates from a study of beta chain features in type 1 diabetes. Across the whole study: Healthy donors, compared against patients, showed similar age, gender and cell yields. Study-level findings and limits: When VDJ junctions were examined, type 1 diabetes patients showed fewer insertions and more deletions. For cells with high TCR expression, cDNA sequencing could yield over-representation.

Investigators reverse transcribed all isolated RNA, so they sequenced expressed TCRB transcripts. Naive, central memory and regulatory T cell samples yielded a few million reads on average. Repertoires were generated with immunoSEQ multiplex PCR, while TCRdb's copy carries only in-frame clones and drops some. The sample has about 620,000 clones, roughly a sixth seen once; the top ten hold around 0.095%. This CDR3 comprises 15 residues. This clone was seen only a few times. What it recognizes is unknown. The chain carries TRBV21-1 and TRBJ2-5; TRBD1 is the table's D call and was not checked against the DNA. TRBV21-1 is tagged as a pseudogene. The TCR sequence derives from a young man in good health. The specimen sequenced was naive CD4+ T cells from blood. The CDR3, as DNA: TGTGCCAGCAGCAATAACGCAGGGGGCGAGGAGACCCAGTACTTC. This encodes CASSNNAGGEETQYF.